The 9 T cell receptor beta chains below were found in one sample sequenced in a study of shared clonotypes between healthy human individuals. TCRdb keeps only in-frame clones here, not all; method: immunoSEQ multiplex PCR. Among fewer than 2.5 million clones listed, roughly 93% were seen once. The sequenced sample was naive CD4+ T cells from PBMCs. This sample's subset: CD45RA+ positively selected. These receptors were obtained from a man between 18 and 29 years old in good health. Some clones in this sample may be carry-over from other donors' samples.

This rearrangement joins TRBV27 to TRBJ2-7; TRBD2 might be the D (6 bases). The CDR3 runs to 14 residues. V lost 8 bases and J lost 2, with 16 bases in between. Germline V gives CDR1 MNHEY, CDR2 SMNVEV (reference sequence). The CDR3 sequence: CASHRRVIPYEQYF. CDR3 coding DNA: TGTGCCAGCCACCGGAGGGTTATACCCTACGAGCAGTACTTC.

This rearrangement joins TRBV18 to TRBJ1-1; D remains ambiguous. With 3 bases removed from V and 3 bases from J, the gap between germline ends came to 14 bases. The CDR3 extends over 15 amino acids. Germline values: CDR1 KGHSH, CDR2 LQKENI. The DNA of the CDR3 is TGTGCCAGCTCACCGACTCTTGTTCGGGACACTGAAGCTTTCTTT. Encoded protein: CASSPTLVRDTEAFF. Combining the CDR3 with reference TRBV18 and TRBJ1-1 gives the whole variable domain NAGVMQNPRHLVRRRGQEARLRCSPMKGHSHVYWYRQLPEEGLKFMVYLQKENIIDESGMPKERFSAEFPKEGPSILRIQQVVRGDSAAYFCASSPTLVRDTEAFFGQGTRLTVV.

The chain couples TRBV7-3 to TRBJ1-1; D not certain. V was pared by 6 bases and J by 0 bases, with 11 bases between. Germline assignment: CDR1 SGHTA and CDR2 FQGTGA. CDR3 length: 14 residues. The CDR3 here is CASREGGLNTEAFF. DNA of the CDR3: TGTGCCAGCAGAGAAGGAGGGCTGAACACTGAAGCTTTCTTT.

The CDR3 spells CASLSNSGNYGYTF. DNA of the CDR3: TGTGCCAGTCTATCCAACTCGGGGAACTATGGCTACACCTTC. This rearrangement joins TRBV18 to TRBJ1-2; no clear D gene. V lost 9 bases, J lost 2 bases, and 16 bases lay in between. CDR1 and CDR2 (germline): KGHSH, LQKENI. The CDR3 runs 14 residues.

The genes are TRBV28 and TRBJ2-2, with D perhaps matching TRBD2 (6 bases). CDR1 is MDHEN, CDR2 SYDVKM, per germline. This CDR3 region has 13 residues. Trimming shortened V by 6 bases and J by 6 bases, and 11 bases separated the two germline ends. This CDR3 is CASRQAGPGELFF. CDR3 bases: TGTGCCAGCAGACAAGCGGGTCCCGGGGAGCTGTTTTTT.

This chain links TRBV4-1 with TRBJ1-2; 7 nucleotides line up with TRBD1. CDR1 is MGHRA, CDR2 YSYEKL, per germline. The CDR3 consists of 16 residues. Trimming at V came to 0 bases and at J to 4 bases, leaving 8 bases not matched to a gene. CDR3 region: CASSQEGGQPRYGYTF. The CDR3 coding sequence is TGCGCCAGCAGCCAAGAAGGGGGCCAACCTCGCTATGGCTACACCTTC.

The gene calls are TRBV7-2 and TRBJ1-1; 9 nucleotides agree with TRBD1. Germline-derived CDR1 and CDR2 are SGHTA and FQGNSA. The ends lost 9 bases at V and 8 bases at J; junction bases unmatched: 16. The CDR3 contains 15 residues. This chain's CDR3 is CASKNPDRGKNEAFF. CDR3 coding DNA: TGTGCCAGTAAGAACCCGGACAGGGGAAAAAACGAAGCTTTCTTT.

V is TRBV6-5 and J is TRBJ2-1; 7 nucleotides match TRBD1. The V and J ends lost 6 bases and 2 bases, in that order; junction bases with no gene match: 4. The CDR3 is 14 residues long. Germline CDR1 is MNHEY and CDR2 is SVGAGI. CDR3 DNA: TGTGCCAGCAGCAGACAGGGCCCCTACAATGAGCAGTTCTTC. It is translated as CASSRQGPYNEQFF.

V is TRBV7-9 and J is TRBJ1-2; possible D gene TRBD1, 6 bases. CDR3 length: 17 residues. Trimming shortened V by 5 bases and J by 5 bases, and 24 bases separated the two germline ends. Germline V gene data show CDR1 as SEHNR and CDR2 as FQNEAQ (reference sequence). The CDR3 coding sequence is TGTGCCAGCAGCACTCGGGCCATTAGTACAGGGTCTTATGGCTACACCTTC. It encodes CASSTRAISTGSYGYTF. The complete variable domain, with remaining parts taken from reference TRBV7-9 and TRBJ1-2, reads DTGVSQNPRHKITKRGQNVTFRCDPISEHNRLYWYRQTLGQGPEFLTYFQNEAQLEKSRLLSDRFSAERPKGSFSTLEIQRTEQGDSAMYLCASSTRAISTGSYGYTFGSGTRLTVV.